The rows below give T cell receptor beta chains drawn from one sample of a study of T cell responses to AZD1222 COVID-19 vaccine. Method: immunoSEQ multiplex PCR; TCRdb's copy keeps in-frame clones and lacks some. This table holds 150,000 or so clones, approximately 89% found once. The sample in question was peripheral blood, obtained 28 days after the second AZD1222 dose. Source of these receptors: an adult who received the AZD1222 COVID-19 vaccine. Each CDR3 is given with its conserved first and last residue. D genes are given only for firm matches. Rows may omit the clone size; those that give it use once, few, many or a size class.

j_gene,len,v_gene,d_gene,abundance,CDR3nt,CDR3aa
TRBJ2-5,15,TRBV7-2,.,.,TGTGCCAGCAGCTTAGCCGGTCCCAGGGGTTCGCAGGAGTACTTC,CASSLAGPRGSQEYF
TRBJ1-4,16,TRBV15,.,once,TGTGCCACCAGCAGAGATGTCTCCACAACTAATGAAAAACTGTTTTTT,CATSRDVSTTNEKLFF
TRBJ2-7,12,TRBV7-2,.,.,TGTGCCAGCAGCCTAAACTCCTACGAGCAGTACTTC,CASSLNSYEQYF
TRBJ1-6,13,TRBV10-3,TRBD1,.,TGTGCCATCAGCCAGGACAGGGGCTCACCCCTCCACTTT,CAISQDRGSPLHF
TRBJ2-7,14,TRBV27,TRBD1,.,TGTGCCAGCAGTCCCAGGACAGGGTTCCACGAGCAGTACTTC,CASSPRTGFHEQYF
TRBJ2-7,13,TRBV28,TRBD2,.,TGTGCCACAAAGGCACTAGCGGAATACGAGCAGTACTTC,CATKALAEYEQYF
TRBJ2-3,15,TRBV29-1,TRBD2,.,TGCAGCGCCGTGGGGACTAGCGGGTACACAGATACGCAGTATTTT,CSAVGTSGYTDTQYF
TRBJ1-1,12,TRBV7-2,.,.,TGTGCCAGCAGCCCTAGGGCCCGGGAAGCTTTCTTT,CASSPRAREAFF
TRBJ2-2,15,TRBV2,.,.,TGTGCCAGCAGTGAAGACAGGGTCGGCACCGGGGAGCTGTTTTTT,CASSEDRVGTGELFF
TRBJ1-2,12,TRBV28,.,.,TGTGCCAGCAGTTTAACGGAATATGGCTACACCTTC,CASSLTEYGYTF
TRBJ2-1,13,TRBV5-4,.,.,TGTGCCAGCAGCCACCCAGGATTTGGTGAGCAGTTCTTC,CASSHPGFGEQFF